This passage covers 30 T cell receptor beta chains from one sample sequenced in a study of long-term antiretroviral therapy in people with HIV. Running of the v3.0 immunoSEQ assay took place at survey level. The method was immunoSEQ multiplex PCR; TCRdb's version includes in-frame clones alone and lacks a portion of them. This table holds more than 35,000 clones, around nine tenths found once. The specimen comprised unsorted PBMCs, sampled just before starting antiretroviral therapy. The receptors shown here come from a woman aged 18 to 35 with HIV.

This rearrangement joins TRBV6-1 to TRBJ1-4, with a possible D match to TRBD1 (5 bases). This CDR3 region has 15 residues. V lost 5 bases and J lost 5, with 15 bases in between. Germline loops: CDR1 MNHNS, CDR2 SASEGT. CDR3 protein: CASSTNPGPNEKLFF. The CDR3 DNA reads TGTGCCAGCAGTACAAATCCGGGACCCAATGAAAAACTGTTTTTT.

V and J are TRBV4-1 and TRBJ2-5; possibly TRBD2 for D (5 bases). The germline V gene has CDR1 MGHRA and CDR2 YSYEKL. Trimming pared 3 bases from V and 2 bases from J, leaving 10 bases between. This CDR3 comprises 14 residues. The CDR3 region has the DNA TGCGCCAGCAGCCAGTCTAGCATACAAGAGACCCAGTACTTC. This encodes CASSQSSIQETQYF.

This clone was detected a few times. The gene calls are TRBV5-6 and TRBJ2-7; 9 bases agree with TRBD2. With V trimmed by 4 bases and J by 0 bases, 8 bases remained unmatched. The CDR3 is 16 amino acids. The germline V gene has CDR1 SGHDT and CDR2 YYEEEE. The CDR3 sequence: CASSPSSGRSSYEQYF. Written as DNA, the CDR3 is TGTGCCAGCAGCCCCTCGAGCGGGAGGAGCTCCTACGAGCAGTACTTC.

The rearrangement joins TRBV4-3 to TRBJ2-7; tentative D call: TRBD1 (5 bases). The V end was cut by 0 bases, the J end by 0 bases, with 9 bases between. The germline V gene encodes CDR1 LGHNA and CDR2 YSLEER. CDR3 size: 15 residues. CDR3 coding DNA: TGCGCCAGCAGCCAAGAGCTTACAGGCTCCTACGAGCAGTACTTC. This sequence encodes CASSQELTGSYEQYF.

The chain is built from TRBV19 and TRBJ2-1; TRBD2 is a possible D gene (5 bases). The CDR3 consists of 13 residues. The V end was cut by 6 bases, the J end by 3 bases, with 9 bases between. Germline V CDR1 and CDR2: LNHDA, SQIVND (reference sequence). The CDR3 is CASSGLDYNEQFF. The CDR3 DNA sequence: TGTGCCAGTAGCGGACTGGACTACAATGAGCAGTTCTTC.

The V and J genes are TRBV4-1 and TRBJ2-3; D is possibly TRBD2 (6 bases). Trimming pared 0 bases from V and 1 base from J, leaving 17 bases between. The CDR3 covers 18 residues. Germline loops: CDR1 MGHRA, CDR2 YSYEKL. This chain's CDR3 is CASSQEPERVGGTDTQYF. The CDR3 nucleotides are TGCGCCAGCAGCCAAGAACCGGAGCGGGTCGGAGGCACAGATACGCAGTATTTT.

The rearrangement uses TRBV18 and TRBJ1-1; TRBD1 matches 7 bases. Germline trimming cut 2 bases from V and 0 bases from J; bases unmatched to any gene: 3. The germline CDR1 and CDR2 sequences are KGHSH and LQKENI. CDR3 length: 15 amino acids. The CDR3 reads CASSPGTAMNTEAFF. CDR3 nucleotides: TGTGCCAGCTCACCAGGGACAGCCATGAACACTGAAGCTTTCTTT.

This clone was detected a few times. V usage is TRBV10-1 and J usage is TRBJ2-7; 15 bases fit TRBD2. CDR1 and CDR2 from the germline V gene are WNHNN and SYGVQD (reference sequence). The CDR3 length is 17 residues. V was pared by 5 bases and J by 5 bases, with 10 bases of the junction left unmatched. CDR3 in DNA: TGCGCCAGCAGTCCAGGGACTAGCGGGAGGCCATGGGACGAGCAGTACTTC. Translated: CASSPGTSGRPWDEQYF.

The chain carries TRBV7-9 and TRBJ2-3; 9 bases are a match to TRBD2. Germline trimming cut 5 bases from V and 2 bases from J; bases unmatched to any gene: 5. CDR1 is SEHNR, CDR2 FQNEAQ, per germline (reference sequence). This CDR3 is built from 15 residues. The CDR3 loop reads CASSPGLALTDTQYF. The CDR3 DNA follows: TGTGCCAGCAGCCCGGGACTAGCTCTCACAGATACGCAGTATTTT.

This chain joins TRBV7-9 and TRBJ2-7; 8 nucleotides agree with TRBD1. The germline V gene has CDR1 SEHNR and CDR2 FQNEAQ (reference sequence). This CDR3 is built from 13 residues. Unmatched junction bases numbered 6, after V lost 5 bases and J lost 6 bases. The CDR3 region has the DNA TGTGCCAGCAGCCCGACAGGGGATACCGAGCAGTACTTC. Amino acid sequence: CASSPTGDTEQYF.

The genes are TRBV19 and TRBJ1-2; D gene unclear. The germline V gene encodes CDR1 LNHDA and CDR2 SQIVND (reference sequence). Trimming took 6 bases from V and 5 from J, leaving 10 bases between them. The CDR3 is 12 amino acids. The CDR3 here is CASSPRGYGYTF. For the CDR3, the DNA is TGTGCCAGTAGCCCCAGAGGGTATGGCTACACCTTC.

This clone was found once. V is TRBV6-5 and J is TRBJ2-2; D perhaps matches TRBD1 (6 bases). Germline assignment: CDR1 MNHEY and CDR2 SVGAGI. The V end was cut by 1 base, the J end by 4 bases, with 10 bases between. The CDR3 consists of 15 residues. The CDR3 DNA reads TGTGCCAGCAGTTACTTTATAGGGGGCACCGGGGAGCTGTTTTTT. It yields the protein CASSYFIGGTGELFF.

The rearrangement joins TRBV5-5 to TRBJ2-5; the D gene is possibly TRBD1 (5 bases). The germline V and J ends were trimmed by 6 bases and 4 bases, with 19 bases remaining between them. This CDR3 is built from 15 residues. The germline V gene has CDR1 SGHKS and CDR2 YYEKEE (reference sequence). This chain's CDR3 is CASTIPMGQAETQYF. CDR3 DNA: TGTGCCAGCACTATCCCGATGGGGCAGGCAGAGACCCAGTACTTC.

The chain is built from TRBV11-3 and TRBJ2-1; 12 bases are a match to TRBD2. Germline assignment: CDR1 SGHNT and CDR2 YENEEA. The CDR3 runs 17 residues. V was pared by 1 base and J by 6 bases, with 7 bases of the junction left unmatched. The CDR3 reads CASSLAPGLAGANEQFF. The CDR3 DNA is TGTGCCAGCAGCTTAGCCCCGGGACTAGCGGGTGCCAATGAGCAGTTCTTC.

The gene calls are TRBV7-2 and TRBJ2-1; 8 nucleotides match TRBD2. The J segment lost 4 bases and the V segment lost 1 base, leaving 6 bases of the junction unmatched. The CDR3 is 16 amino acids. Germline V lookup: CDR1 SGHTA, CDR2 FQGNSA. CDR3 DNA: TGTGCCAGCAGCTTAGAGGCCAGCGGGAGATACAATGAGCAGTTCTTC. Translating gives CASSLEASGRYNEQFF.

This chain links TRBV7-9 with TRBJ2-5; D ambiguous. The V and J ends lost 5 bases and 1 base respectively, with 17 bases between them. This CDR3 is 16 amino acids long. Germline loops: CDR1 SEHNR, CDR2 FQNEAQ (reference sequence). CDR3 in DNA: TGTGCCAGCAGCGGCAACCCGGGTGACTCCCAAGAGACCCAGTACTTC. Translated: CASSGNPGDSQETQYF.

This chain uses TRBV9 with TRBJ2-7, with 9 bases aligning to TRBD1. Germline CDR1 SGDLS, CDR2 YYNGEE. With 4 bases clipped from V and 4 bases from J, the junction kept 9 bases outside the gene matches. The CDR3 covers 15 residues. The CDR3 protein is CASSLSGQGDYEQYF. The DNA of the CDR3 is TGTGCCAGCAGCCTCTCGGGACAGGGAGATTACGAGCAGTACTTC.

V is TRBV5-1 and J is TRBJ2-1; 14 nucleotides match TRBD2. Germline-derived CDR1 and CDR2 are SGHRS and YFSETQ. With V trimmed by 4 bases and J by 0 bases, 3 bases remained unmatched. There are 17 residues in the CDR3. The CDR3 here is CASSVGTSGSSYNEQFF. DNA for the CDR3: TGCGCCAGCAGCGTCGGGACTAGCGGGAGCTCCTACAATGAGCAGTTCTTC.

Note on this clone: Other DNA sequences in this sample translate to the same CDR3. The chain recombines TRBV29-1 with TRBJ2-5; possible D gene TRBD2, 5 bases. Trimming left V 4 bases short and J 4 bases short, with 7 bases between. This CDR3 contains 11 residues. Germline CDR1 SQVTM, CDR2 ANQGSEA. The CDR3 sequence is CSVGGLETQYF. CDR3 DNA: TGCAGCGTTGGAGGGTTAGAGACCCAGTACTTC.

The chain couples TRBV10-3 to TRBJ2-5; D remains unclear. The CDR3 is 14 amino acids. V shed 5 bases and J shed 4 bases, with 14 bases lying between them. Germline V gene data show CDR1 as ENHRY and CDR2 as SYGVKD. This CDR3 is CAISTDPTIETQYF. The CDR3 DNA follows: TGTGCCATCAGTACGGACCCGACGATAGAGACCCAGTACTTC.

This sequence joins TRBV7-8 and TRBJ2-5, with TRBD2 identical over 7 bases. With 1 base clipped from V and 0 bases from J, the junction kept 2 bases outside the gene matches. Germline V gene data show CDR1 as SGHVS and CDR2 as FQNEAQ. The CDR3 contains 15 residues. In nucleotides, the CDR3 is TGTGCCAGCAGCTTAGGGGGAGGGTACCAAGAGACCCAGTACTTC. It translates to CASSLGGGYQETQYF. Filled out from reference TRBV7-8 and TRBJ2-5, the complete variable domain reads GAGVSQSPRYKVAKRGQDVALRCDPISGHVSLFWYQQALGQGPEFLTYFQNEAQLDKSGLPSDRFFAERPEGSVSTLKIQRTQQEDSAVYLCASSLGGGYQETQYFGPGTRLLVL.

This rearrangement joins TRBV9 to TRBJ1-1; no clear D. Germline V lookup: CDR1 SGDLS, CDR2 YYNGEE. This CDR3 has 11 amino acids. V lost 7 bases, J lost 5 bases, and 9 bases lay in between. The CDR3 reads CASGSETEAFF. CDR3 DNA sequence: TGTGCCAGCGGGTCGGAGACTGAAGCTTTCTTT. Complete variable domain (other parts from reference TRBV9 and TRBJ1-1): DSGVTQTPKHLITATGQRVTLRCSPRSGDLSVYWYQQSLDQGLQFLIQYYNGEERAKGNILERFSAQQFPDLHSELNLSSLELGDSALYFCASGSETEAFFGQGTRLTVV.

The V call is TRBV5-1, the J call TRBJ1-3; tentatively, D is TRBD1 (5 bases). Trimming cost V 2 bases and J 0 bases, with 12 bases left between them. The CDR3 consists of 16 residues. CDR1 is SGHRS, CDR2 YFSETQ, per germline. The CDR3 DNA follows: TGCGCCAGCAGCTTCGGGGGTGGCTTCTCTGGAAACACCATATATTTT. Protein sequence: CASSFGGGFSGNTIYF.

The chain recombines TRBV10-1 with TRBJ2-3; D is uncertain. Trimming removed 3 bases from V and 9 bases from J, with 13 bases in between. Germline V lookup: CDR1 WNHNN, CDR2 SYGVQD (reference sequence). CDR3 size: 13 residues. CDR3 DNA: TGCGCCAGCAGTGAAGCCTGGGAAAACACGCAGTATTTT. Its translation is CASSEAWENTQYF.

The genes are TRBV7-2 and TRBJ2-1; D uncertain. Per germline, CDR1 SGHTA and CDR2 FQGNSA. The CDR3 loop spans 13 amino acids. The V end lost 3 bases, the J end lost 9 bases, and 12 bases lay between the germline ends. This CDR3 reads CASSFDWVGEQFF. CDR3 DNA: TGTGCCAGCAGCTTTGACTGGGTGGGTGAGCAGTTCTTC. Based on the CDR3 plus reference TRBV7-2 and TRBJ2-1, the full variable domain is GAGVSQSPSNKVTEKGKDVELRCDPISGHTALYWYRQSLGQGLEFLIYFQGNSAPDKSGLPSDRFSAERTGGSVSTLTIQRTQQEDSAVYLCASSFDWVGEQFFGPGTRLTVL.

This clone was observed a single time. The CDR3 spells CASSTFSLAVGSGNTIYF. CDR3 nucleotides: TGTGCCAGTAGTACGTTCTCTCTGGCGGTCGGCTCTGGAAACACCATATATTTT. The chain uses TRBV19 and TRBJ1-3; D is ambiguous. The CDR3 loop spans 18 amino acids. The germline gives CDR1 LNHDA, CDR2 SQIVND (reference sequence). V was clipped by 4 bases and J by 0 bases, with 19 bases between them.

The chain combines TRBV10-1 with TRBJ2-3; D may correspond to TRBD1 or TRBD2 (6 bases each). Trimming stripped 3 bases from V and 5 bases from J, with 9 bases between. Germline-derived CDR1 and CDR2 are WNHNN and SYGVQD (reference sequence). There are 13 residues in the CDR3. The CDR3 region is CASSDRGGDTQYF. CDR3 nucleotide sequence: TGCGCCAGCAGTGACAGGGGAGGAGATACGCAGTATTTT.

CDR3 sequence reads: CASSVGERTIETQYF. The CDR3, as DNA: TGTGCCAGCAGCGTAGGGGAGCGTACCATAGAGACCCAGTACTTC. The V call is TRBV9, the J call TRBJ2-5, with D maybe TRBD2 (5 bases). Trimming left V 0 bases short and J 4 bases short, with 13 bases between. Germline V gives CDR1 SGDLS, CDR2 YYNGEE. The CDR3 sequence is 15 residues long.

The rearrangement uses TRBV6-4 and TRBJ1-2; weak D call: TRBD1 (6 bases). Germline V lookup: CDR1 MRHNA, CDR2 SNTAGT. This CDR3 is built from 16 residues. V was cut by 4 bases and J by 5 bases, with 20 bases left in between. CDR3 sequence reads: CASSGGGQGISYGYTF. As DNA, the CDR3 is TGTGCCAGCAGTGGGGGGGGGCAGGGGATAAGTTATGGCTACACCTTC.

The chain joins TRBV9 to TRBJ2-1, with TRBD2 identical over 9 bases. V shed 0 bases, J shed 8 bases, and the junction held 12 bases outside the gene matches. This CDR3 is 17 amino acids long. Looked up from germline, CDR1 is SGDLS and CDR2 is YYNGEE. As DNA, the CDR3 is TGTGCCAGCAGCGTAGATGGGGCGGGAGGGCCGAGGGATGAGCAGTTCTTC. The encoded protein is CASSVDGAGGPRDEQFF.